Following are 3 T cell receptor beta chains from one sample sequenced in a study of blood T cell repertoires in COVID-19. The protocol was immunoSEQ multiplex PCR, while the TCRdb copy is restricted to in-frame clones and leaves out a portion. The sample holds over 150,000 clones, roughly 84% seen once. Sequencing input: peripheral blood. The receptor set was obtained from a man between 18 and 29 years old with active or convalescent COVID-19.

The gene calls are TRBV2 and TRBJ2-1; D is unclear. CDR3 length equals 14 residues. Germline V gene sequence: CDR1 SNHLY, CDR2 FYNNEI. The V gene lost 6 bases and the J gene lost 7 bases, with 16 bases spanning the gap. CDR3: CASSESLRLNEQFF. The CDR3 DNA sequence: TGTGCCAGCAGCGAATCGTTGAGGTTGAATGAGCAGTTCTTC.

The table lists this clone with a few counts. This chain links TRBV4-2 with TRBJ2-7; 8 nucleotides agree with TRBD2. CDR1 LGHNA and CDR2 YNFKEQ come from the germline V gene. The CDR3 loop spans 16 amino acids. The trim removed 0 bases at V and 2 bases at J, leaving 6 bases unmatched. The CDR3 region is CASSQEGGGRPYEQYF. CDR3 nucleotides: TGTGCCAGCAGCCAAGAAGGAGGCGGGAGGCCCTACGAGCAGTACTTC.

The V and J genes are TRBV15 and TRBJ2-1; the match to TRBD1 covers 7 bases. V lost 6 bases and J lost 3; bases outside the gene matches: 5. Looked up from germline, CDR1 is LNHNV and CDR2 is YYDKDF (reference sequence). CDR3 length: 14 amino acids. The chain's CDR3 is CATRRQGSYNEQFF. CDR3 sequence (DNA): TGTGCCACCAGGAGACAGGGAAGCTACAATGAGCAGTTCTTC.